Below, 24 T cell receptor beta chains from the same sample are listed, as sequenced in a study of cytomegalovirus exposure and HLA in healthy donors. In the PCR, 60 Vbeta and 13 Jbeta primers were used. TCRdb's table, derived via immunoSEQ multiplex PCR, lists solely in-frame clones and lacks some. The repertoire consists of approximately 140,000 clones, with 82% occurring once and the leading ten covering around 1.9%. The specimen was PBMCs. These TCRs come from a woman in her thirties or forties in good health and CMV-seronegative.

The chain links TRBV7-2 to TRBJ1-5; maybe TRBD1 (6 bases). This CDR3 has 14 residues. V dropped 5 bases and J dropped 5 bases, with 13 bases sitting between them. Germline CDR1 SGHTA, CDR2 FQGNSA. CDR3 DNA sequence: TGTGCCAGCAGCCCGGGGACACCCGATCAGCCCCAGCATTTT. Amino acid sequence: CASSPGTPDQPQHF.

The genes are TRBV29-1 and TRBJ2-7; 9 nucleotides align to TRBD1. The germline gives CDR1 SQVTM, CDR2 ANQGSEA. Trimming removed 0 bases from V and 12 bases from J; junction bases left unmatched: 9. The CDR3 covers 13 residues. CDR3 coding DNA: TGCAGCGTTGAAGATCTAGGGACGGGACAGGGGTACTTC. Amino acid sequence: CSVEDLGTGQGYF.

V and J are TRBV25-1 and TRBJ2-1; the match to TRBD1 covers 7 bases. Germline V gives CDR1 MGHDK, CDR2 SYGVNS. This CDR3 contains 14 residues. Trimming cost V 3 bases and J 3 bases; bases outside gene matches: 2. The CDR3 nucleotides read TGTGCCAGCAGTGAGGACAGGCTCTACAATGAGCAGTTCTTC. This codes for CASSEDRLYNEQFF.

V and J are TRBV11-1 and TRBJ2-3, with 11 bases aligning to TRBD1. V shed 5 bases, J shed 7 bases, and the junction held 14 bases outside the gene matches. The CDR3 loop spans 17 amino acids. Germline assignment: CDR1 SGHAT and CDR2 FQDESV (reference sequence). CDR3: CASSPGQGVLVFHTQYF. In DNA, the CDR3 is TGTGCCAGCAGCCCGGGACAGGGGGTTTTGGTTTTTCATACGCAGTATTTT.

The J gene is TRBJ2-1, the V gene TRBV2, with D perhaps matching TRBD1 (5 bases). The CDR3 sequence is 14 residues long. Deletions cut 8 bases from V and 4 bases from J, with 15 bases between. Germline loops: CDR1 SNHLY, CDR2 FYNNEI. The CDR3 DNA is TGTGCCAGCTCAGACAGTTCGTTATACAATGAGCAGTTCTTC. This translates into CASSDSSLYNEQFF.

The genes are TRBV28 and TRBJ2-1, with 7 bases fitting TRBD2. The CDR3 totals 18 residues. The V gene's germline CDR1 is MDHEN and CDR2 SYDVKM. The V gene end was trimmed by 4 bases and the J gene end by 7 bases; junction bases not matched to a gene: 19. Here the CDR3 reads CASSSVNYRRESWNEQFF. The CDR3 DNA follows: TGTGCCAGCAGTTCCGTTAACTATCGGCGGGAGTCCTGGAATGAGCAGTTCTTC.

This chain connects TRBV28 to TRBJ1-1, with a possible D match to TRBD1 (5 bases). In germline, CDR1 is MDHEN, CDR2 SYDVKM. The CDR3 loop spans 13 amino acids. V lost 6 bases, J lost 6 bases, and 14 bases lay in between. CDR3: CASSGREQAEAFF. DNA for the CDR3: TGTGCCAGCAGCGGCAGAGAACAGGCTGAAGCTTTCTTT. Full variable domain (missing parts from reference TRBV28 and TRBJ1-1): DVKVTQSSRYLVKRTGEKVFLECVQDMDHENMFWYRQDPGLGLRLIYFSYDVKMKEKGDIPEGYSVSREKKERFSLILESASTNQTSMYLCASSGREQAEAFFGQGTRLTVV.

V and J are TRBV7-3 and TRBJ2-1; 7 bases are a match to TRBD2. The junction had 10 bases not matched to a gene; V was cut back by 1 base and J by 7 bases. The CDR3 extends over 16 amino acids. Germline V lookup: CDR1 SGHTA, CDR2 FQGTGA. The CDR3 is CASSLMASGVSNEQFF. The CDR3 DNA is TGTGCCAGCAGCTTAATGGCTAGCGGAGTCTCGAATGAGCAGTTCTTC.

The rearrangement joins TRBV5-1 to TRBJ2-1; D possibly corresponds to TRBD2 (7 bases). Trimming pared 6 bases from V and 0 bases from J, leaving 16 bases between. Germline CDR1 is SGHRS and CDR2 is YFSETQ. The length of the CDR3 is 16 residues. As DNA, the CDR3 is TGCGCCAGCACGCGGGGGAGGGACAACTCCTACAATGAGCAGTTCTTC. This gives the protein CASTRGRDNSYNEQFF.

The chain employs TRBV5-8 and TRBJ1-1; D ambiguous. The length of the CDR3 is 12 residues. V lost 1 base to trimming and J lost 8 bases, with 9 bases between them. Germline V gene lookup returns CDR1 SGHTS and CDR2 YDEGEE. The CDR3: CASSLLTAEAFF. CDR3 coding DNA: TGTGCCAGCAGCTTGTTAACAGCAGAAGCTTTCTTT.

CDR3 loop: CASSLVGHGTNQPQHF. The CDR3 DNA is TGTGCCAGCAGCTTAGTGGGACACGGAACCAATCAGCCCCAGCATTTT. V gene TRBV7-9 combines with J gene TRBJ1-5; weak D call: TRBD1 (6 bases). The length of the CDR3 is 16 residues. Germline CDR1 is SEHNR and CDR2 is FQNEAQ (reference sequence). The V end was cut by 1 base, the J end by 3 bases, with 13 bases between.

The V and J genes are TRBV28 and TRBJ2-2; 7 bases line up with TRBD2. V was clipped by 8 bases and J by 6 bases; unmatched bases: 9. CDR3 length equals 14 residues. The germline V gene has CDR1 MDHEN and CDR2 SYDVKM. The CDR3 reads CASHLAVLPGELFF. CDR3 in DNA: TGTGCCAGCCATCTAGCGGTACTTCCCGGGGAGCTGTTTTTT.

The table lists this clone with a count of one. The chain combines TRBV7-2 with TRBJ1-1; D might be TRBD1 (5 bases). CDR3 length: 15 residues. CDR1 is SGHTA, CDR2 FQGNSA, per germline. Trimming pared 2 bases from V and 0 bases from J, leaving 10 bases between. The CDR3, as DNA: TGTGCCAGCAGCTTAAGACAGAGTATGAACACTGAAGCTTTCTTT. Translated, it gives CASSLRQSMNTEAFF.

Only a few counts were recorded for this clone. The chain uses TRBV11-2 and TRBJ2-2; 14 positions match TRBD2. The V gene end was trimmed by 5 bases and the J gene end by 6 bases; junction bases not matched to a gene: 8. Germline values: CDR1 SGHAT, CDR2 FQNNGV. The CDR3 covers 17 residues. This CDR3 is CASSTMGLAGASGELFF. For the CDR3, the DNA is TGTGCCAGCAGCACAATGGGACTAGCGGGAGCATCCGGGGAGCTGTTTTTT.

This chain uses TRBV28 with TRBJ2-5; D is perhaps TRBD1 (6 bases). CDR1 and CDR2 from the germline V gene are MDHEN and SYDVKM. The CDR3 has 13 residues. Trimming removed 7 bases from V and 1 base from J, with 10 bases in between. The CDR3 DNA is TGTGCCAGCAAAACAGGGATCCAAGAGACCCAGTACTTC. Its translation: CASKTGIQETQYF.

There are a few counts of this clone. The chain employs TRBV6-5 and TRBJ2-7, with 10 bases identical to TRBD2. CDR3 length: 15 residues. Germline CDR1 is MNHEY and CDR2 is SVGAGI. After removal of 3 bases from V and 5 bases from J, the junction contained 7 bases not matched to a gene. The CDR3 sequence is CASSYASGSVDEQYF. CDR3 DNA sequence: TGTGCCAGCAGTTATGCTAGCGGGAGTGTCGACGAGCAGTACTTC.

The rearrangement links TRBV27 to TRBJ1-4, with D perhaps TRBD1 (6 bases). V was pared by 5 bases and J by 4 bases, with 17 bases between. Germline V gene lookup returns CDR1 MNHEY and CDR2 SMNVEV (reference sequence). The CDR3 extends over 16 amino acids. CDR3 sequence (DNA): TGTGCCAGCAGTACACCTCAATCGGACAGTAATGAAAAACTGTTTTTT. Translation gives CASSTPQSDSNEKLFF.

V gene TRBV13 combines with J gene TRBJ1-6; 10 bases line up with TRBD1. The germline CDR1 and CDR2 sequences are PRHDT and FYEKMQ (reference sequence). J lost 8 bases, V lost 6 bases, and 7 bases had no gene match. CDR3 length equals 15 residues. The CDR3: CASSFAGQGDSPLHF. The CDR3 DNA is TGTGCCAGCAGTTTCGCCGGACAGGGGGATTCACCCCTCCACTTT.

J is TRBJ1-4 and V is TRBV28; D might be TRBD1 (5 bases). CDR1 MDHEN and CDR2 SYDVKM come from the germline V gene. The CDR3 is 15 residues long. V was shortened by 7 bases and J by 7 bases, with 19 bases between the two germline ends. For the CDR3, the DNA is TGTGCCAGCACCCTTACGGGGGAGTACGTTGAAAAACTGTTTTTT. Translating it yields CASTLTGEYVEKLFF.

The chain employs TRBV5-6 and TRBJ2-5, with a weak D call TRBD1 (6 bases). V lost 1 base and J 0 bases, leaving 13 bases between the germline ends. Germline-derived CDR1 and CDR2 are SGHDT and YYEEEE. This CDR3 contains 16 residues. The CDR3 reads CASSLRSGTNQETQYF. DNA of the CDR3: TGTGCCAGCAGCTTGAGGTCGGGGACAAACCAAGAGACCCAGTACTTC.

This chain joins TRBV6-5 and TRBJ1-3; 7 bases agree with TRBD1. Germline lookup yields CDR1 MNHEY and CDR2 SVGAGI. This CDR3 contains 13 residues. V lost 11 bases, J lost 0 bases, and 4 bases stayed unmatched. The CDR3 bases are TGTGCCTCCCAGGGGGGCTCTGGAAACACCATATATTTT. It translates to CASQGGSGNTIYF.

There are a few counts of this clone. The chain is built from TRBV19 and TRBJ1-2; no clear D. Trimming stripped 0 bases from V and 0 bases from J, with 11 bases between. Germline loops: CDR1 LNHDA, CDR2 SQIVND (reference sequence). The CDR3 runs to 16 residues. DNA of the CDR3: TGTGCCAGTAGTATAGATCCTCGGTTTACTAACTATGGCTACACCTTC. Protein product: CASSIDPRFTNYGYTF.

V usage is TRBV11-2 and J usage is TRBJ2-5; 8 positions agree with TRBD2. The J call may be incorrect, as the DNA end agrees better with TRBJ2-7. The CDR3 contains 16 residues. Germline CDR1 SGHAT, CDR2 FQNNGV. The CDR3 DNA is TGTGCCAGCAGCTTAGGTGGCCTAGCGGGTTCCTACGAGCAGTACTTC. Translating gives CASSLGGLAGSYEQYF.

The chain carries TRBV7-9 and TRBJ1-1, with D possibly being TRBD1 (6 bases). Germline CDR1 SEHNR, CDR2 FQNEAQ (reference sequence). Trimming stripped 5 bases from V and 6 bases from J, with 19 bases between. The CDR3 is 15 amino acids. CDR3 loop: CASSGLQGPWAEAFF. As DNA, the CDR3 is TGTGCCAGCAGCGGCTTACAGGGACCTTGGGCTGAAGCTTTCTTT.